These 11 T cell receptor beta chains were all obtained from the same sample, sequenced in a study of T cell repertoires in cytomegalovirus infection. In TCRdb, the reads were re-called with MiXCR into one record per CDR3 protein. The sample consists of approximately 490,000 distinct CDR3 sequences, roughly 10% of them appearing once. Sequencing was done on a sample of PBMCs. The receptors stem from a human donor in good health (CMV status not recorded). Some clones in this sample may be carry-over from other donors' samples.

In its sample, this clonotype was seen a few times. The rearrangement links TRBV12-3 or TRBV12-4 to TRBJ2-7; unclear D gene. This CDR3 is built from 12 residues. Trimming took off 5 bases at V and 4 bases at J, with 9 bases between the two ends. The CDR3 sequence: CASSPIPYEQYF. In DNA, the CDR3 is TGTGCCAGCAGTCCCATCCCTTACGAGCAGTACTTC.

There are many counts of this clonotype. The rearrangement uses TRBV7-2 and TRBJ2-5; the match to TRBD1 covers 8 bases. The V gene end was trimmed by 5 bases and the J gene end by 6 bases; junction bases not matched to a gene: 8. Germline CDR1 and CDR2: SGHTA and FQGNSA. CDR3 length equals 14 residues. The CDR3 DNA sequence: TGTGCCAGCAGCATTCGACAGGGGACACAGACCCAGTACTTC. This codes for CASSIRQGTQTQYF.

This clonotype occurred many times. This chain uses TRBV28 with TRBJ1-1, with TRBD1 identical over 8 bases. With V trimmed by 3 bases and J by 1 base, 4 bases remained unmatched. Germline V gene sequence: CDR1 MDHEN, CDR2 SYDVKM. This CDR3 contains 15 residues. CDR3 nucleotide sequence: TGTGCCAGCAGTTTCCAGGACAGGGCGAACACTGAAGCTTTCTTT. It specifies CASSFQDRANTEAFF.

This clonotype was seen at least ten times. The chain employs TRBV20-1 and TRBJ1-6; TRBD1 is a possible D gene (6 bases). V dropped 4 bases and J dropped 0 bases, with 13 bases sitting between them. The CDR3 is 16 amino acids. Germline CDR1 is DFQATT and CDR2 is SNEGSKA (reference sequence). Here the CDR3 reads CSAKGGPSSYNSPLHF. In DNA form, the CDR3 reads TGCAGTGCTAAGGGGGGACCTAGCTCCTATAATTCACCCCTCCACTTT.

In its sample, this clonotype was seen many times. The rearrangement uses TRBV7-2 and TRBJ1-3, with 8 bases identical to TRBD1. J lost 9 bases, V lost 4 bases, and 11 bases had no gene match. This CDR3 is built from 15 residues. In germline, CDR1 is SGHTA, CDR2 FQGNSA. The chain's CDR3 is CASSSDRVGGVTIYF. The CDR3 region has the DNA TGTGCCAGCAGCTCGGACAGGGTCGGAGGCGTCACCATATATTTT.

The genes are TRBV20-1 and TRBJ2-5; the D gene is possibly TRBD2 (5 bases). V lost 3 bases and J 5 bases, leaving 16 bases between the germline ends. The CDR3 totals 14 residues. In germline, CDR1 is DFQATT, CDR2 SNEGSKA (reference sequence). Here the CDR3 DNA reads TGCAGTGCTAGGACTGGTGGGAGCTTTGAGACCCAGTACTTC. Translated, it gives CSARTGGSFETQYF.

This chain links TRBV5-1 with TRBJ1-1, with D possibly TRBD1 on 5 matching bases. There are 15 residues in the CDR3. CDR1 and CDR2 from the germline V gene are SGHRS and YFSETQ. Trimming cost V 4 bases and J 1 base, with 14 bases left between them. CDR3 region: CASSVPGTSNTEAFF. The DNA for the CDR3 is TGCGCCAGCAGCGTCCCCGGGACCTCGAACACTGAAGCTTTCTTT.

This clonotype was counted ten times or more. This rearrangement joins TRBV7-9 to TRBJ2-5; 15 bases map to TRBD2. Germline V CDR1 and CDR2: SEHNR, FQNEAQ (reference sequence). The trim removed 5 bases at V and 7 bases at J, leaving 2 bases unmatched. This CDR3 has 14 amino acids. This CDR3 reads CASSRGLAGGTQYF. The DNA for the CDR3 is TGTGCCAGCAGCCGGGGACTAGCGGGAGGGACCCAGTACTTC.

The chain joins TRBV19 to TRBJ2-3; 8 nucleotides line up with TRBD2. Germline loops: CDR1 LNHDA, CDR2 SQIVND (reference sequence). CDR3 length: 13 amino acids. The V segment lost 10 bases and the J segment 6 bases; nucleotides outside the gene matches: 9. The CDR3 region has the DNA TGTGCCACCACCGGCGGGACTAGGGATACGCAGTATTTT. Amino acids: CATTGGTRDTQYF.

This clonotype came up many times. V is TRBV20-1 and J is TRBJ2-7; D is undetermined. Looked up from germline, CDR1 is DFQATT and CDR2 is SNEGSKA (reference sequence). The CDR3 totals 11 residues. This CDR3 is CSSGPQAEQYF. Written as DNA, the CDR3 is TGCAGCTCCGGGCCCCAGGCCGAGCAGTACTTC.

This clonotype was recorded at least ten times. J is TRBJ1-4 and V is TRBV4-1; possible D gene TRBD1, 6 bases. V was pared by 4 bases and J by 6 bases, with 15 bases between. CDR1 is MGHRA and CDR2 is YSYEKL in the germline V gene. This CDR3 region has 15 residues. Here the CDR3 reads CASSREQGLDEKLFF. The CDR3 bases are TGCGCCAGCAGCCGTGAACAGGGATTGGATGAAAAACTGTTTTTT.